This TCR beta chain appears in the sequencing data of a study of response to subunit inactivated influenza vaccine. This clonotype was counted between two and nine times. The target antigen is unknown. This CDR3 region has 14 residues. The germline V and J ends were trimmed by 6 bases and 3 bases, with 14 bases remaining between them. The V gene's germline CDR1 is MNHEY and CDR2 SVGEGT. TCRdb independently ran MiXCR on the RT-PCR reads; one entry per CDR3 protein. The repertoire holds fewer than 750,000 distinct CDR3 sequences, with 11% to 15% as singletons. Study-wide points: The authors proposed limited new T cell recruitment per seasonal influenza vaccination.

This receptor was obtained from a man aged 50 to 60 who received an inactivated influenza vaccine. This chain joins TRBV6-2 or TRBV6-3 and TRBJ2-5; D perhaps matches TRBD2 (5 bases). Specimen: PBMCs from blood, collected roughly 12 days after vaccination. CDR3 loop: CASSPPVEEETQYF. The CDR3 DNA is TGTGCCAGCAGCCCGCCGGTGGAGGAAGAGACCCAGTACTTC.